This TCR beta chain originates from a study of CD8+ T cells in alopecia areata. RNA extraction was followed by reverse transcription into cDNA, which acted as the sequencing template. Some clones are missing from TCRdb's copy, which holds only in-frame ones; the method was immunoSEQ multiplex PCR. This sample has over 150,000 clones, with just under 60% found just once. General study points: Alphabeta T cells residing in normal skin are also sequenced in scalp samples.

Lesional scalp punch biopsies and peripheral blood came from alopecia areata patients. PBMCs were stained for CD3, CD4 and CD8, and CD4+ and CD8+ T cells were sorted. Concerning this clone itself: Antigen specificity is unknown.

The germline gives CDR1 MNHEY, CDR2 SVGAGI. Germline trimming cut 8 bases from V and 1 base from J; bases unmatched to any gene: 9. CDR3 length: 15 residues. The chain employs TRBV6-5 and TRBJ1-1, with 8 bases that match TRBD1. The material was CD4+ T cells sorted from blood, obtained at week 0. The TCR originated in a human donor with alopecia areata. The CDR3 DNA follows: TGTGCCAGCTACTTGACAGGGGAGAGGAACACTGAAGCTTTCTTT. This translates into CASYLTGERNTEAFF.